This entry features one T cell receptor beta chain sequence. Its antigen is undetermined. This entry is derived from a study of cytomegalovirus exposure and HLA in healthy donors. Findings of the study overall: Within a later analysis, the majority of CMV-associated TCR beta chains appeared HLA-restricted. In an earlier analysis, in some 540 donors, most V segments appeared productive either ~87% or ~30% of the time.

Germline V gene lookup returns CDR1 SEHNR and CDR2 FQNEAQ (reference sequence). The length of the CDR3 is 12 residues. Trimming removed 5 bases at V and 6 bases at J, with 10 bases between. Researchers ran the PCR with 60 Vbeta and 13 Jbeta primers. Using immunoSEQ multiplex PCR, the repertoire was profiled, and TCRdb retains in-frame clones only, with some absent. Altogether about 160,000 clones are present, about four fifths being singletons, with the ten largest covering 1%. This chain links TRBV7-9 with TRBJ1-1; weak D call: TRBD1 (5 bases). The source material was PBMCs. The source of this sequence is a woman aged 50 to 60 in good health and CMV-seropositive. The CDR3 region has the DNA TGTGCCAGCAGCGGACGACAGTCTGAAGCTTTCTTT. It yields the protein CASSGRQSEAFF. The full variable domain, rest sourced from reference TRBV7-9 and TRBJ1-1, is DTGVSQNPRHKITKRGQNVTFRCDPISEHNRLYWYRQTLGQGPEFLTYFQNEAQLEKSRLLSDRFSAERPKGSFSTLEIQRTEQGDSAMYLCASSGRQSEAFFGQGTRLTVV.